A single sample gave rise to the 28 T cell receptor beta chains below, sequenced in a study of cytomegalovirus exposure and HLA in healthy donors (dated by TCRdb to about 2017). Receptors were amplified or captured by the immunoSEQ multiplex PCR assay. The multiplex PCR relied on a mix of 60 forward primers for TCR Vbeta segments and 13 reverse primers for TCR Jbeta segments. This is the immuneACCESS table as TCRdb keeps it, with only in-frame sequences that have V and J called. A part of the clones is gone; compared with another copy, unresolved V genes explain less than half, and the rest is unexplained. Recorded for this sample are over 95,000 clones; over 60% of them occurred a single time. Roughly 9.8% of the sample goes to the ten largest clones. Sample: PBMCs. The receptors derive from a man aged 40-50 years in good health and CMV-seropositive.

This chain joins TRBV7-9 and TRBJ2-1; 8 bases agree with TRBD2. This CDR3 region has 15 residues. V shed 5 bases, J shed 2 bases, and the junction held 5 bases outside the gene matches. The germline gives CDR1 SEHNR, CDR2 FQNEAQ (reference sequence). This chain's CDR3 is CASSPRGVAYNEQFF. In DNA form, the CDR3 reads TGTGCCAGCAGCCCGCGGGGGGTCGCCTACAATGAGCAGTTCTTC.

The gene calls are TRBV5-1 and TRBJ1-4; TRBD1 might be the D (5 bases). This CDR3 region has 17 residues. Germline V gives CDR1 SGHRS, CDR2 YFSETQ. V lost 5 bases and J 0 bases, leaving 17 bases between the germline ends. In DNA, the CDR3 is TGCGCCAGCAGTCGAGCCCCCAGGGCAGCAACTAATGAAAAACTGTTTTTT. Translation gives CASSRAPRAATNEKLFF.

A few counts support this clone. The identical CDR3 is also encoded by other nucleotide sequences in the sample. CDR3 coding DNA: TGTGCCAGCAGTTACTCGAGGGAAGAGACCCAGTACTTC. Translating it yields CASSYSREETQYF. The V gene is TRBV6-5, the J gene TRBJ2-5; maybe TRBD2 (5 bases). V was trimmed by 0 bases and J by 3 bases, leaving 5 bases between them. This CDR3 spans 13 amino acids. The germline CDR1 and CDR2 sequences are MNHEY and SVGAGI.

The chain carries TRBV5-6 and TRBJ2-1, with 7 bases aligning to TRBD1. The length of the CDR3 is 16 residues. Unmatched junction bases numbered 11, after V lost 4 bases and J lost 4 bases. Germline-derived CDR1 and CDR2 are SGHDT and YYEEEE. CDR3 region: CASSDFAGTAYNEQFF. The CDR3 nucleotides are TGTGCCAGCAGCGACTTCGCCGGGACAGCATACAATGAGCAGTTCTTC.

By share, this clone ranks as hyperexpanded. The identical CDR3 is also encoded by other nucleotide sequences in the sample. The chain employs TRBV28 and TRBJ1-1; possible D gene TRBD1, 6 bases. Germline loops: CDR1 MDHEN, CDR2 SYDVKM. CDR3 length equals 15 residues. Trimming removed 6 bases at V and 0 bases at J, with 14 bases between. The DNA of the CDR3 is TGTGCCAGCAGGCGTCACAGGGCCATGAACACTGAAGCTTTCTTT. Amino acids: CASRRHRAMNTEAFF.

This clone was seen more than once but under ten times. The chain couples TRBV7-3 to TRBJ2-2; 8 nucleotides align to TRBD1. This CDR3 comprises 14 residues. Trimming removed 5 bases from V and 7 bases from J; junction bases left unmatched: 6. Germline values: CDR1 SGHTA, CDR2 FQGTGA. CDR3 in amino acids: CASSDYRGSGELFF. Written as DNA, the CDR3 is TGTGCCAGCAGCGATTACAGGGGGAGCGGGGAGCTGTTTTTT.

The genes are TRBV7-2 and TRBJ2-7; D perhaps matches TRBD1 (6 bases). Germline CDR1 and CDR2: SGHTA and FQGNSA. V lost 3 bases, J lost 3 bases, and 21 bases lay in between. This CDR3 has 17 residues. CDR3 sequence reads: CASSLSGGPGDFYEQYF. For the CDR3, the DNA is TGTGCCAGCAGCTTGAGTGGCGGCCCAGGGGATTTCTACGAGCAGTACTTC.

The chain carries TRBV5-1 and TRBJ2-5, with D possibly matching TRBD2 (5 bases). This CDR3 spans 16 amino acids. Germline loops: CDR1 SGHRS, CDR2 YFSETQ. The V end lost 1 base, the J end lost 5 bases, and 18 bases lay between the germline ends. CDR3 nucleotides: TGCGCCAGCAGCTTGAGCGGTTTACAGCATGGCGAGACCCAGTACTTC. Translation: CASSLSGLQHGETQYF.

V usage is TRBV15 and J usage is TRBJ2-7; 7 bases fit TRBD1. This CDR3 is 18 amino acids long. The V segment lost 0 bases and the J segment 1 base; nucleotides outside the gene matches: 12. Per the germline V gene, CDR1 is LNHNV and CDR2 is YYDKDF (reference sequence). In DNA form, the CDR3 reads TGTGCCACCAGCAGAGACCGGACAGGCGCCACTCTTTCCTACGAGCAGTACTTC. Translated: CATSRDRTGATLSYEQYF.

The DNA of the CDR3 is TGTGCCAGCTCACCACGGAGGGATGGGGGTAACTATGGCTACACCTTC. It codes for CASSPRRDGGNYGYTF. The genes are TRBV18 and TRBJ1-2, with D tentatively TRBD1 (5 bases). Germline lookup yields CDR1 KGHSH and CDR2 LQKENI. The CDR3 consists of 16 residues. The V gene lost 1 base and the J gene lost 1 base, with 13 bases spanning the gap. Based on the CDR3 plus reference TRBV18 and TRBJ1-2, the full variable domain is NAGVMQNPRHLVRRRGQEARLRCSPMKGHSHVYWYRQLPEEGLKFMVYLQKENIIDESGMPKERFSAEFPKEGPSILRIQQVVRGDSAAYFCASSPRRDGGNYGYTFGSGTRLTVV.

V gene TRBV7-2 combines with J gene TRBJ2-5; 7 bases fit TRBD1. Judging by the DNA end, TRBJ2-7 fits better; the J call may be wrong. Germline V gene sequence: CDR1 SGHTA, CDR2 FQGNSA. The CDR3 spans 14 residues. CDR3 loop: CASSPAGGGYEQYF. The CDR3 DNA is TGTGCCAGCAGCCCGGCAGGGGGTGGGTACGAGCAGTACTTC.

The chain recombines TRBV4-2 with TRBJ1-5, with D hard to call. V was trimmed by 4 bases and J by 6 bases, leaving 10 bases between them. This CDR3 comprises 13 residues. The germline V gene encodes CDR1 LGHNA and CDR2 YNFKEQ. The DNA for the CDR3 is TGTGCCAGCAGCCCCAGGCGGGCTCAGCCCCAGCATTTT. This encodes CASSPRRAQPQHF.

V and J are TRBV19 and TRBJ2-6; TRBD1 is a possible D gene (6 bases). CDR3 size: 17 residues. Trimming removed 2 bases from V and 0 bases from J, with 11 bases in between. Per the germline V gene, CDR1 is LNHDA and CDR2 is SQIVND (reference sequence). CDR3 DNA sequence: TGTGCCAGTAGTATACGGCAGGGGAACTCTGGGGCCAACGTCCTGACTTTC. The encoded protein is CASSIRQGNSGANVLTF.

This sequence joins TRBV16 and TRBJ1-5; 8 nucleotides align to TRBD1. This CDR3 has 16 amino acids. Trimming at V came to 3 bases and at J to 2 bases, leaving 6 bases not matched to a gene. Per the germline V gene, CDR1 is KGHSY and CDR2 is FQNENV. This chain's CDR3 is CASSQPQGAGNQPQHF. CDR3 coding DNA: TGTGCCAGCAGCCAGCCCCAGGGGGCCGGCAATCAGCCCCAGCATTTT.

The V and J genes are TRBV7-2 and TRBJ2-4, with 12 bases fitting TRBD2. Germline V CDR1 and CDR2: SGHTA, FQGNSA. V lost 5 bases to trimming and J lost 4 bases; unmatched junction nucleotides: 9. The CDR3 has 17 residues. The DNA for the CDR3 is TGTGCCAGCAGCCCTTTCACTAGCGGGGGGCGGAAAAACATTCAGTACTTC. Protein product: CASSPFTSGGRKNIQYF.

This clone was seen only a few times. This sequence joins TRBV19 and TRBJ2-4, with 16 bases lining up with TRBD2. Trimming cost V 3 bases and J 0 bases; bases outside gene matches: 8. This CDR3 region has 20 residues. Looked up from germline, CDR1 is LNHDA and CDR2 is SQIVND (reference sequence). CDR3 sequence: CASSIPGLAGGLLAKNIQYF. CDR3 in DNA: TGTGCCAGTAGTATCCCGGGACTAGCGGGGGGGCTTCTAGCCAAAAACATTCAGTACTTC. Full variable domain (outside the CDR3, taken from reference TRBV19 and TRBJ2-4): DGGITQSPKYLFRKEGQNVTLSCEQNLNHDAMYWYRQDPGQGLRLIYYSQIVNDFQKGDIAEGYSVSREKKESFPLTVTSAQKNPTAFYLCASSIPGLAGGLLAKNIQYFGAGTRLSVL.

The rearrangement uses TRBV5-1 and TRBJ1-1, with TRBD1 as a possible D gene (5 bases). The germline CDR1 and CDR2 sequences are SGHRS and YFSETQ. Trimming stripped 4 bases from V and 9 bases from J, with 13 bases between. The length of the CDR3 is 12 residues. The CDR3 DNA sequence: TGCGCCAGCAGCCAAACAGACAGTCAAGCTTTCTTT. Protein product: CASSQTDSQAFF. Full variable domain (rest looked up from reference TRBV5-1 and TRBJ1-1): KAGVTQTPRYLIKTRGQQVTLSCSPISGHRSVSWYQQTPGQGLQFLFEYFSETQRNKGNFPGRFSGRQFSNSRSEMNVSTLELGDSALYLCASSQTDSQAFFGQGTRLTVV.

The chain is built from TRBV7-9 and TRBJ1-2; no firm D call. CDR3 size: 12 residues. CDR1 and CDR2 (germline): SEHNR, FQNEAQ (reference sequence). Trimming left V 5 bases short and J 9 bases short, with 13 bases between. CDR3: CASSHGEDSYTF. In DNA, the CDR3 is TGTGCCAGCAGCCACGGCGAGGATAGCTACACCTTC.

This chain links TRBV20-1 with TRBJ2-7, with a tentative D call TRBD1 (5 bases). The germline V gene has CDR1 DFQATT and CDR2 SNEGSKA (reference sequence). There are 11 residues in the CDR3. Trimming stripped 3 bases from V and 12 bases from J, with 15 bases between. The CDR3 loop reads CSASRQTDVYF. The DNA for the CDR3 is TGCAGTGCTAGTCGACAGACGGATGTGTACTTC.

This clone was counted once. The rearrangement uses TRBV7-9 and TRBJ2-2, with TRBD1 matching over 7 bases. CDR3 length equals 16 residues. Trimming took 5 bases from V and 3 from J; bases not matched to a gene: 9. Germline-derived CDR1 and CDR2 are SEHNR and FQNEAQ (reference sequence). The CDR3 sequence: CASSLPTQGYTGELFF. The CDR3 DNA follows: TGTGCCAGCAGCCTGCCTACACAGGGGTACACCGGGGAGCTGTTTTTT.

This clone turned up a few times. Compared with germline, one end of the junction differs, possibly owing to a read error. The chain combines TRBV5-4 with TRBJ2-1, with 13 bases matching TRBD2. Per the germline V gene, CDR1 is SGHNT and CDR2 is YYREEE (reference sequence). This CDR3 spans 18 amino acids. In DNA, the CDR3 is TGTGCCAGCAGCGGTTCCCTCGGGACTAGCGGGAACATCCCCGAGCGGTTCTTC. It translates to CASSGSLGTSGNIPERFF. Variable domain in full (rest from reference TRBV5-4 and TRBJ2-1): ETGVTQSPTHLIKTRGQQVTLRCSSQSGHNTVSWYQQALGQGPQFIFQYYREEENGRGNFPPRFSGLQFPNYSSELNVNALELDDSALYLCASSGSLGTSGNIPERFFGPGTRLTVL.

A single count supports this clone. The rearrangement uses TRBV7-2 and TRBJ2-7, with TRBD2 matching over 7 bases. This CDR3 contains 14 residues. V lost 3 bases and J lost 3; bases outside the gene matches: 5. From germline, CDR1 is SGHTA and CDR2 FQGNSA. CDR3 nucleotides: TGTGCCAGCAGCTTCGGCCCGGGGGGCTACGAGCAGTACTTC. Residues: CASSFGPGGYEQYF.

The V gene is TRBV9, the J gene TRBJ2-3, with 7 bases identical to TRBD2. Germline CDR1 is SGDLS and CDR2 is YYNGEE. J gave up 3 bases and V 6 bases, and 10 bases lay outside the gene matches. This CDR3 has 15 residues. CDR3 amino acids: CASTPLGGITDTQYF. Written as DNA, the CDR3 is TGTGCCAGCACCCCCCTGGGGGGGATTACAGATACGCAGTATTTT.

The CDR3 sequence: CASNTGTLNEKLFF. The CDR3 DNA is TGTGCCAGCAACACCGGGACACTTAATGAAAAACTGTTTTTT. The J gene is TRBJ1-4, the V gene TRBV7-2, with a tentative D call TRBD1 (6 bases). Per germline, CDR1 SGHTA and CDR2 FQGNSA. Trimming stripped 7 bases from V and 4 bases from J, with 13 bases between. The CDR3 is 14 residues long.

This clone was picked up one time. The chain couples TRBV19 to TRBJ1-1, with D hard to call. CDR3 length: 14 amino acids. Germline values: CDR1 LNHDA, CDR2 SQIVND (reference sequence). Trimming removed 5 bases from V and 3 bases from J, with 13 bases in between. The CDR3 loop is CASSFGSGYTEAFF. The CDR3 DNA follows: TGTGCCAGTAGTTTCGGTTCGGGTTACACTGAAGCTTTCTTT.

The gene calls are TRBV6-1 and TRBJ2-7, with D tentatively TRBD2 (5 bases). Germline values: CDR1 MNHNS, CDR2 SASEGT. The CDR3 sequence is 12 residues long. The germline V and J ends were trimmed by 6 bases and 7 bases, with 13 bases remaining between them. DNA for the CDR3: TGTGCCAGCAGGGTAGATACGGGGGAGCAGTACTTC. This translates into CASRVDTGEQYF.

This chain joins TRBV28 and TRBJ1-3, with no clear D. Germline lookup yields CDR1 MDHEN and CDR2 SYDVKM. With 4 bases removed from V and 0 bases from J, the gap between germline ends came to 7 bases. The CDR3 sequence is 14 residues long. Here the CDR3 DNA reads TGTGCCAGCAGTTACCTAAGCTCTGGAAACACCATATATTTT. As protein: CASSYLSSGNTIYF.

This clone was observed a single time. CDR3 sequence (DNA): TGCAGCGTTGGGCTAGGGGGTTTCGGCAATCAGCCCCAGCATTTT. Translation gives CSVGLGGFGNQPQHF. J is TRBJ1-5 and V is TRBV29-1; the D gene is possibly TRBD1 (6 bases). The V end lost 4 bases, the J end lost 2 bases, and 15 bases lay between the germline ends. Germline V lookup: CDR1 SQVTM, CDR2 ANQGSEA. The CDR3 runs to 15 residues.